This T cell receptor (beta chain) was sequenced in a study of blood T cell repertoires in COVID-19. Overall study context: The analysed material was cDNA or gDNA that came from T cells, B-cell-depleted T cells, or PBMCs.

Under the authors' procedure: Nucleated cell number was recorded as an estimate derived from reference gene primer amplification. Clones were sequenced by immunoSEQ multiplex PCR, and TCRdb holds only the in-frame ones, with some missing. V and J calls and clone size are given by that table; D and trimming were obtained from the DNA. The sample lists 150,000 to 200,000 clones, 83% occurring once. Trimming cost V 7 bases and J 4 bases, with 5 bases left between them. Per the germline V gene, CDR1 is LGHDT and CDR2 is YNNKEL (reference sequence). This CDR3 region has 11 residues. The sequence derives from a woman aged 40-49 years with acute or convalescent COVID-19. The sample was peripheral blood. This chain joins TRBV3-1 (or the pseudogene TRBV3-2) and TRBJ1-3; D not resolved. Here the CDR3 DNA reads TGTGCCAGCAAACAGGGAAACACCATATATTTT. As protein: CASKQGNTIYF.